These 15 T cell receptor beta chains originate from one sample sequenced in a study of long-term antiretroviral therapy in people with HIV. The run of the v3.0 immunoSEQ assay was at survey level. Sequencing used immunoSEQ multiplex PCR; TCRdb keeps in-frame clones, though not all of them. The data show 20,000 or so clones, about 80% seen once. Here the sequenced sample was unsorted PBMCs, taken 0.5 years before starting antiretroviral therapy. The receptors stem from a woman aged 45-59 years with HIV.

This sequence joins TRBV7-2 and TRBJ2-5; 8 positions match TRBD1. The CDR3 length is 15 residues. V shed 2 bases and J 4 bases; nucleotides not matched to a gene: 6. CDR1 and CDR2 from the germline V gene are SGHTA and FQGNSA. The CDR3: CASSLTRGLGETQYF. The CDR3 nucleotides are TGTGCCAGCAGCTTAACCAGGGGGCTAGGAGAGACCCAGTACTTC.

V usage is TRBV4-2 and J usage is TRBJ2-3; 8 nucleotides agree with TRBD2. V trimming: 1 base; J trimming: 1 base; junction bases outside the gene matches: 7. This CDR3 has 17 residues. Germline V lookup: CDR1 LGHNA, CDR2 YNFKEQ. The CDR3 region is CASSQVLAGGRTDTQYF. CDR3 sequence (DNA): TGTGCCAGCAGCCAAGTCTTGGCGGGGGGACGCACAGATACGCAGTATTTT.

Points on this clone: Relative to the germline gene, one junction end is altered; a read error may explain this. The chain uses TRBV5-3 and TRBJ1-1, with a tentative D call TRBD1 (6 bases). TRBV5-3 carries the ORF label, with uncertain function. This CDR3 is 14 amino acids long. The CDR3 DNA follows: TGTGCCAGCAGCTTCGGGGGCCGGAACACTGAAGCTTTCTTT. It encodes CASSFGGRNTEAFF.

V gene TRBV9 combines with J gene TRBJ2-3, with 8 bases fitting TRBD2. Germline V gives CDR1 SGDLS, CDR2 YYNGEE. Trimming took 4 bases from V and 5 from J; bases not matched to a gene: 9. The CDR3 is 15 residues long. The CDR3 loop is CASSSRGGREDTQYF. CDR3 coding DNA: TGTGCCAGCAGCTCTCGGGGGGGCCGGGAAGATACGCAGTATTTT.

The CDR3 loop is CASSLEGLVDYGYTF. CDR3 bases: TGCGCCAGCAGCTTGGAAGGCCTAGTGGACTATGGCTACACCTTC. This sequence joins TRBV5-1 and TRBJ1-2; no definite D call. The CDR3 is 15 amino acids. V dropped 0 bases and J dropped 3 bases, with 12 bases sitting between them. The germline gives CDR1 SGHRS, CDR2 YFSETQ.

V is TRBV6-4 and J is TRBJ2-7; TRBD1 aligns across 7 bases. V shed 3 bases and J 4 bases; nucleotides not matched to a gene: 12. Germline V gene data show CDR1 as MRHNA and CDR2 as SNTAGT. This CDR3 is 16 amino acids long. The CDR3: CASSDLTGRTFYEQYV. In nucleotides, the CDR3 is TGTGCCAGCAGTGATTTGACAGGGAGAACTTTTTACGAGCAGTACGTC.

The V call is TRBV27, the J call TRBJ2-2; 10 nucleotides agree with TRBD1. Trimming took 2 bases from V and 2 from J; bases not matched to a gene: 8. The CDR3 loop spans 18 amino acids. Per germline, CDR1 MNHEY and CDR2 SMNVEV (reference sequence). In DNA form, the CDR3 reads TGTGCCAGCAGTTTAGCGACGGACAGGGGGGGCAACACCGGGGAGCTGTTTTTT. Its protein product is CASSLATDRGGNTGELFF.

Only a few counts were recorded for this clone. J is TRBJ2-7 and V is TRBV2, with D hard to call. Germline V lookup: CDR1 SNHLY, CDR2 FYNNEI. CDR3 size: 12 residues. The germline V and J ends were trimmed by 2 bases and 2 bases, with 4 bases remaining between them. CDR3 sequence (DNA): TGTGCCAGCAGTGAAAGCACCTACGAGCAGTACTTC. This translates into CASSESTYEQYF.

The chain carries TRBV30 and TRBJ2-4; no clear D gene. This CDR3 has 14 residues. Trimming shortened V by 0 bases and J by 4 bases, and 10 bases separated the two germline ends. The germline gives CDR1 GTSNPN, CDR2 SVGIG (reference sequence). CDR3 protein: CAWSVSSVKNIQYF. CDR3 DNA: TGTGCCTGGAGTGTATCCAGTGTGAAAAACATTCAGTACTTC.

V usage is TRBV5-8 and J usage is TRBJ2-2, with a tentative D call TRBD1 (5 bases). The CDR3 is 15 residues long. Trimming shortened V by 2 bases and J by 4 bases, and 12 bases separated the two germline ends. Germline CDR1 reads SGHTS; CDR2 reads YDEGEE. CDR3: CASSLKGLITGELFF. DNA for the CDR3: TGTGCCAGCAGCTTAAAGGGGCTGATCACCGGGGAGCTGTTTTTT.

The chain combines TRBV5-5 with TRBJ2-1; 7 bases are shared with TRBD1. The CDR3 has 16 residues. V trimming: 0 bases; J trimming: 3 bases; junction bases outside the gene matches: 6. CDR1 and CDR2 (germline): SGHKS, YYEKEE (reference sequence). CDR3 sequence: CASSLDGAGGYNEQFF. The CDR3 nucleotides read TGTGCCAGCAGCTTGGATGGAGCAGGGGGCTACAATGAGCAGTTCTTC. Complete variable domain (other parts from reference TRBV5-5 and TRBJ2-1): DAGVTQSPTHLIKTRGQQVTLRCSPISGHKSVSWYQQVLGQGPQFIFQYYEKEERGRGNFPDRFSARQFPNYSSELNVNALLLGDSALYLCASSLDGAGGYNEQFFGPGTRLTVL.

The CDR3 sequence is CASSLVPGGTEAFF. The DNA of the CDR3 is TGCGCCAGCAGCTTAGTTCCGGGAGGCACTGAAGCTTTCTTT. The chain uses TRBV5-1 and TRBJ1-1; D is ambiguous. Between the trimmed V and J ends, which lost 2 bases and 4 bases, there was a span of 12 bases. The germline V gene has CDR1 SGHRS and CDR2 YFSETQ. This CDR3 has 14 residues.

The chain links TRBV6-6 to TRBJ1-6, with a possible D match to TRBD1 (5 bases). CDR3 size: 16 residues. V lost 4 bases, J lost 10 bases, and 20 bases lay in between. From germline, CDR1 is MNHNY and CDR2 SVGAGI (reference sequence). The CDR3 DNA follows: TGTGCCAGCAGTTTCTCCTATGGGCAGGGTGGGTCACCCCTCCACTTT. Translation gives CASSFSYGQGGSPLHF.

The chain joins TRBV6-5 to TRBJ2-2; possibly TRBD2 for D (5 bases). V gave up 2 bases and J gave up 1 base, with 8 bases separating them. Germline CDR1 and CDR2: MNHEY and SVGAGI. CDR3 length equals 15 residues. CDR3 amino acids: CASSYGGGNTGELFF. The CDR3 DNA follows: TGTGCCAGCAGTTACGGAGGAGGGAACACCGGGGAGCTGTTTTTT.

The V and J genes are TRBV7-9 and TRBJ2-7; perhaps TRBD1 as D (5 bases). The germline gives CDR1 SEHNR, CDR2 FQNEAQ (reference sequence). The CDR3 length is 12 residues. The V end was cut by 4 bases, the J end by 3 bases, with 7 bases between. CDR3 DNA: TGTGCCAGCAGCTATACAGGCTACGAGCAGTACGTC. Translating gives CASSYTGYEQYV.